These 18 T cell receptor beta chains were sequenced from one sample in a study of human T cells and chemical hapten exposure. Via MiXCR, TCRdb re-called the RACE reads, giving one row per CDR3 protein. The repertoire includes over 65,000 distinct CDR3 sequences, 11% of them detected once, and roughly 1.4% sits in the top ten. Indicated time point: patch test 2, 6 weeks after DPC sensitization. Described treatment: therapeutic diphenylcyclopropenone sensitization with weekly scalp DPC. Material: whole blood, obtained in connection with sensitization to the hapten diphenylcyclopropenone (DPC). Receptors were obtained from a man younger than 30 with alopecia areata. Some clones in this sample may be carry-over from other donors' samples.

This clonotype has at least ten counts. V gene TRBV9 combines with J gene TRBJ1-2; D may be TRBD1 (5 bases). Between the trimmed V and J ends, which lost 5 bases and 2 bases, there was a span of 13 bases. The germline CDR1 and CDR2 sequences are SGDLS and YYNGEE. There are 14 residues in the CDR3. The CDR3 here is CASSGDGTNYGYTF. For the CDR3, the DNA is TGTGCCAGCAGTGGGGACGGAACAAACTATGGCTACACCTTC. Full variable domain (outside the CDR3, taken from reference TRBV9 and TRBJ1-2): DSGVTQTPKHLITATGQRVTLRCSPRSGDLSVYWYQQSLDQGLQFLIQYYNGEERAKGNILERFSAQQFPDLHSELNLSSLELGDSALYFCASSGDGTNYGYTFGSGTRLTVV.

CDR3 amino acids: CASSTVGGDGTEAFF. The CDR3 DNA is TGTGCCAGCAGCACCGTAGGGGGAGATGGGACTGAAGCTTTCTTT. The chain links TRBV28 to TRBJ1-1; D may be TRBD1 (6 bases). There are 15 residues in the CDR3. The V end lost 6 bases, the J end lost 5 bases, and 19 bases lay between the germline ends. Germline CDR1 reads MDHEN; CDR2 reads SYDVKM.

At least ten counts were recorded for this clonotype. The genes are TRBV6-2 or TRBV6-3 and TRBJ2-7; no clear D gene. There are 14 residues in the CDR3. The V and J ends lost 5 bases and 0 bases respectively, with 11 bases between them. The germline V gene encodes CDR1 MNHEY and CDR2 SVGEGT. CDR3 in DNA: TGTGCCAGCAGTGAGACAAGGAGCTCCTACGAGCAGTACTTC. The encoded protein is CASSETRSSYEQYF.

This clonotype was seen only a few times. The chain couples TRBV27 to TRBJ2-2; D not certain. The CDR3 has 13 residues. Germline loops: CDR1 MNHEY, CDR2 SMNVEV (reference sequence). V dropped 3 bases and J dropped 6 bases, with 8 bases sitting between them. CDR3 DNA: TGTGCCAGCAGTTTTCTATCCCCCGGGGAGCTGTTTTTT. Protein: CASSFLSPGELFF.

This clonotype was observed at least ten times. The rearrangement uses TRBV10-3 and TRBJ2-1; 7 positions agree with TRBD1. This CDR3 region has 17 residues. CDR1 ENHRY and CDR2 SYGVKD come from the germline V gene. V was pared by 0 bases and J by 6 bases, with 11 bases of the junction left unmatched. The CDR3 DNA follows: TGTGCCATCAGTGAGTCCCGGGACAGTTTTAGAGCCAATGAGCAGTTCTTC. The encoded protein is CAISESRDSFRANEQFF.

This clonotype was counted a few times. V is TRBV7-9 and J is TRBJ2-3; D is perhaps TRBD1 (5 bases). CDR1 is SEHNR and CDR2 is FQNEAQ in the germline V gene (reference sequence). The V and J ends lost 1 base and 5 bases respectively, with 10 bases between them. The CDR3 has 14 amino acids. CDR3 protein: CASSLGQGQDTQYF. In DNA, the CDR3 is TGTGCCAGCAGCTTAGGCCAGGGTCAAGATACGCAGTATTTT. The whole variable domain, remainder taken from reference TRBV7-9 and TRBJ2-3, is DTGVSQNPRHKITKRGQNVTFRCDPISEHNRLYWYRQTLGQGPEFLTYFQNEAQLEKSRLLSDRFSAERPKGSFSTLEIQRTEQGDSAMYLCASSLGQGQDTQYFGPGTRLTVL.

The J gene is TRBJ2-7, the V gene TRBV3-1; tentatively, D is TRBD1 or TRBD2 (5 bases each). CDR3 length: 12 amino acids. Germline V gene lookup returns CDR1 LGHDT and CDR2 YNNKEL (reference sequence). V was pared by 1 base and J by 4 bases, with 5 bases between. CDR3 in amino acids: CASSQGGYEQYV. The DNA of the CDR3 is TGTGCCAGCAGCCAAGGGGGGTACGAGCAGTACGTC.

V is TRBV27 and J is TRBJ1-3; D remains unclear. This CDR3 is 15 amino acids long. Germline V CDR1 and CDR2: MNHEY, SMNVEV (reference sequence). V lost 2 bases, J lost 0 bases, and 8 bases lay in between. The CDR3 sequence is CASSLGRSSGNTIYF. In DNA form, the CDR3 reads TGTGCCAGCAGTTTAGGCCGGAGCTCTGGAAACACCATATATTTT.

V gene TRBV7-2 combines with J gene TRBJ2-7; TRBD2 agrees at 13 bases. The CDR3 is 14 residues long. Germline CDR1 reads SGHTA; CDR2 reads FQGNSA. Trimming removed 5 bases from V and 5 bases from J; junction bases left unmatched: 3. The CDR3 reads CASSPTSGGNEQYF. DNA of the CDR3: TGTGCCAGCAGCCCGACTAGCGGGGGGAACGAGCAGTACTTC.

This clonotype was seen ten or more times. This CDR3 reads CASSQDRRAYGYTF. CDR3 DNA: TGTGCCAGCAGCCAAGATCGCAGGGCGTATGGCTACACCTTC. The chain employs TRBV3-1 and TRBJ1-2; a possible D gene is TRBD1 (5 bases). Per germline, CDR1 LGHDT and CDR2 YNNKEL (reference sequence). This CDR3 spans 14 amino acids. V shed 0 bases and J shed 5 bases, with 10 bases lying between them.

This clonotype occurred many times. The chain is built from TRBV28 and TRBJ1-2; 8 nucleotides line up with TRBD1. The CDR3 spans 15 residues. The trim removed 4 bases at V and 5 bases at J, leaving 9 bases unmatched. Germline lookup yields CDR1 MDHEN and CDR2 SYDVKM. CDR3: CASSSSDRGRYGYTF. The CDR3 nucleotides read TGTGCCAGCAGTTCCTCCGACAGGGGACGGTATGGCTACACCTTC.

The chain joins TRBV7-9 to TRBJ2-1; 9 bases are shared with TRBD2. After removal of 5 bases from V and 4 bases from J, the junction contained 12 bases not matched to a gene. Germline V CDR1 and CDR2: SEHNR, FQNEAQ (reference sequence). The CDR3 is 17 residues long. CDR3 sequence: CASSQEGTGLAYNEQFF. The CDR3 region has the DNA TGTGCCAGCAGCCAAGAGGGTACGGGACTAGCTTACAATGAGCAGTTCTTC.

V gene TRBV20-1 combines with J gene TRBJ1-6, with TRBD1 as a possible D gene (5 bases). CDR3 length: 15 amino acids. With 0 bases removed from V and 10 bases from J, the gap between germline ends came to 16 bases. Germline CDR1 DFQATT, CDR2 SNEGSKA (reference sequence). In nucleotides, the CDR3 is TGCAGTGCTAGAGATGATTCAGGGACGAGGTCACCCCTCCACTTT. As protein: CSARDDSGTRSPLHF.

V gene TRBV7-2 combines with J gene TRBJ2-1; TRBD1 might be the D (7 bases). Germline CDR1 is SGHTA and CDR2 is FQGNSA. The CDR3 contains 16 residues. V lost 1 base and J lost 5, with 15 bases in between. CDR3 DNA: TGTGCCAGCAGCTTAGTTTTCAGGGGGGCCCACAATGAGCAGTTCTTC. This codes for CASSLVFRGAHNEQFF.

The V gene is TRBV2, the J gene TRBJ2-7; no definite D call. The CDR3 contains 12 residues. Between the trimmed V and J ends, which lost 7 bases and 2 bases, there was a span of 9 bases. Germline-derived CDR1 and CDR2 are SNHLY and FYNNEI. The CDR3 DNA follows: TGTGCCAGCATTTCGGACGCCTACGAGCAGTACTTC. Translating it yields CASISDAYEQYF. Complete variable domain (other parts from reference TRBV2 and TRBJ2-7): EPEVTQTPSHQVTQMGQEVILRCVPISNHLYFYWYRQILGQKVEFLVSFYNNEISEKSEIFDDQFSVERPDGSNFTLKIRSTKLEDSAMYFCASISDAYEQYFGPGTRLTVT.

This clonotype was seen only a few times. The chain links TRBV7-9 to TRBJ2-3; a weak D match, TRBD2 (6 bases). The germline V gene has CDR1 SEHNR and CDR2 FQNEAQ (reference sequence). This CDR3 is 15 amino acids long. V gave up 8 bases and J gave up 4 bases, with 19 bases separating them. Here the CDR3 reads CASSESGRRADTQYF. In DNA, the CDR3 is TGTGCCAGCTCCGAGAGCGGGCGACGGGCAGATACGCAGTATTTT. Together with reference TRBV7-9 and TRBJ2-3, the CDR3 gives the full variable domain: DTGVSQNPRHKITKRGQNVTFRCDPISEHNRLYWYRQTLGQGPEFLTYFQNEAQLEKSRLLSDRFSAERPKGSFSTLEIQRTEQGDSAMYLCASSESGRRADTQYFGPGTRLTVL.

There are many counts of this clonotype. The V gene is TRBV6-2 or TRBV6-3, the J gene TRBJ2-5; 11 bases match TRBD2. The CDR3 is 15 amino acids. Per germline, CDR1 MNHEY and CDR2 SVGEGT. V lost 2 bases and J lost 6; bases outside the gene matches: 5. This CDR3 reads CASSYPTSGVKTQYF. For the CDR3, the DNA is TGTGCCAGCAGTTACCCGACTAGCGGGGTAAAGACCCAGTACTTC.

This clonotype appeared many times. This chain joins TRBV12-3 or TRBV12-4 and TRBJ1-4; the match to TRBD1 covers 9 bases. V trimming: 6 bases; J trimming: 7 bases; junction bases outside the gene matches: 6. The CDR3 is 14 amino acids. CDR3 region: CASSQQGASEKLFF. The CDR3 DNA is TGTGCCAGCAGCCAACAGGGGGCGAGTGAAAAACTGTTTTTT.